This TCR beta chain was documented in a study of beta chain features in type 1 diabetes. Study-wide points: Insertions were fewer and deletions more numerous at VDJ junctions in type 1 diabetes patients.

Expressed TCRB transcripts were sequenced after all isolated RNA was converted to cDNA. Using immunoSEQ multiplex PCR, the repertoire was profiled, and TCRdb retains in-frame clones only, with some absent. The sample has 250,000 to 300,000 clones; roughly 8% are singletons. This clone came up a few times. Its target is not known. V lost 6 bases and J 4 bases, leaving 12 bases between the germline ends. CDR1 and CDR2 (germline): MNHNS, SASEGT. The CDR3 length is 13 residues. This receptor was identified in a woman aged 18-35 years in good health. The material sequenced was central memory CD4+ T cells from blood. The chain recombines TRBV6-1 with TRBJ2-5; D call uncertain. The CDR3 sequence: CASSSSNSETQYF. The CDR3 bases are TGTGCCAGCAGCTCTAGTAATTCAGAGACCCAGTACTTC.